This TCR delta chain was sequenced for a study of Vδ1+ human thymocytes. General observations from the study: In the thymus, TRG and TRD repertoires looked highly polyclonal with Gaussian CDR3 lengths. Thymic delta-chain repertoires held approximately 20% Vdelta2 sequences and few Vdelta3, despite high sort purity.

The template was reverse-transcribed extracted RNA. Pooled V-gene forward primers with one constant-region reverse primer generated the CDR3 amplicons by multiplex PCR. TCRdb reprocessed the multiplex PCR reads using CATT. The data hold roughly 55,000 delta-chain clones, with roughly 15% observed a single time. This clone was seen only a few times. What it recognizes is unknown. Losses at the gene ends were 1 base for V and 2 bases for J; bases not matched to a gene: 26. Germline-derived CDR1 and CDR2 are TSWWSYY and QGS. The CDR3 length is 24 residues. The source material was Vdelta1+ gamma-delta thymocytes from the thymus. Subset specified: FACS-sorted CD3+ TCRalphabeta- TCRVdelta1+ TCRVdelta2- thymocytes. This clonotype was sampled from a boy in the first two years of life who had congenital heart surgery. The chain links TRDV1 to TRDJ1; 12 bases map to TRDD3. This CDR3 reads CALGEPGLLDVLGDTLVYTDKLIF. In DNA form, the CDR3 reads TGTGCTCTTGGGGAACCGGGCCTTCTCGACGTACTGGGGGATACTTTAGTCTATACCGATAAACTCATCTTT.